The present T cell receptor beta chain was sequenced within a study of blood T cell repertoires in COVID-19. In the study overall: From the United States, Italy and Spain came samples of acute and convalescent COVID-19. T cells, B-cell-depleted T cells, or PBMCs supplied cDNA or gDNA.

Germline assignment: CDR1 SQVTM and CDR2 ANQGSEA. The V segment lost 3 bases and the J segment 0 bases; nucleotides outside the gene matches: 6. CDR3 length: 15 residues. Authors' analysis steps: Scientists estimated how many nucleated cells there were by amplifying reference gene primers. Using immunoSEQ multiplex PCR, the repertoire was profiled, and TCRdb retains in-frame clones only, with some absent. V, J and clone size are those of that table, while D and trimming were read from the DNA. This table holds about 48,000 clones, roughly 90% found once. The receptor comes from an elderly woman with acute or convalescent COVID-19. The specimen sequenced was peripheral blood. V is TRBV29-1 and J is TRBJ2-3, with 7 nucleotides matching TRBD2. The CDR3 nucleotides read TGCAGCGTTGATGAGAGCGGGGTCAGCACAGATACGCAGTATTTT. This sequence encodes CSVDESGVSTDTQYF.